The clone carrying this TCR beta chain occurred once. This sample was included in a study of blood T cell repertoires in COVID-19. Whole-study context: PBMCs, B-cell-depleted T cells, or T cells were the source of the cDNA or gDNA that made up the material.

Trimming cost V 6 bases and J 3 bases; bases outside gene matches: 4. The germline gives CDR1 MDHEN, CDR2 SYDVKM. The CDR3 covers 13 residues. The data were produced by immunoSEQ multiplex PCR, yet TCRdb's version contains in-frame clones alone and is incomplete. The sample has 100,000 to 150,000 clones, more than 75% seen once. This rearrangement joins TRBV28 to TRBJ1-2; 7 bases match TRBD1. Sequencing used peripheral blood. This sequence originates from a woman in her 70s with COVID-19, enrolled during active disease. The CDR3: CASRQGPHYGYTF. The CDR3 nucleotides are TGTGCCAGCAGACAGGGGCCTCACTATGGCTACACCTTC.